These 26 T cell receptor beta chains originate from one sample sequenced in a study of early T cells in non-severe SARS-CoV-2 infection. Each CDR3 protein is one row after TCRdb ran MiXCR on the 5' RACE reads. This table has 35,000 to 45,000 distinct CDR3 sequences, over 4.5% appearing once. The sample taken for sequencing was whole blood. The receptors were gathered from an adult who was a healthcare worker with PCR-confirmed SARS-CoV-2 infection or an uninfected control (not recorded which).

The chain uses TRBV7-2 and TRBJ2-6, with TRBD2 matching over 7 bases. Germline CDR1 and CDR2: SGHTA and FQGNSA. The CDR3 runs to 18 residues. Germline trimming cut 5 bases from V and 0 bases from J; bases unmatched to any gene: 10. CDR3 amino acids: CASSPRREGYSGANVLTF. The CDR3 nucleotides are TGTGCCAGCAGCCCGCGCAGGGAGGGCTACTCTGGGGCCAACGTCCTGACTTTC.

This clonotype occurred many times. The chain recombines TRBV29-1 with TRBJ2-7; 9 bases fit TRBD2. V shed 3 bases, J shed 2 bases, and the junction held 8 bases outside the gene matches. This CDR3 region has 15 residues. Germline V gene data show CDR1 as SQVTM and CDR2 as ANQGSEA. CDR3 DNA sequence: TGCAGCGTTGACTTCCCTAGCGGGACAACCTACGAGCAGTACTTC. The encoded protein is CSVDFPSGTTYEQYF.

The chain combines TRBV4-1 with TRBJ1-4; D ambiguous. With 3 bases removed from V and 8 bases from J, the gap between germline ends came to 22 bases. Germline CDR1 MGHRA, CDR2 YSYEKL. This CDR3 is 17 amino acids long. CDR3 DNA: TGCGCCAGCAGCCACCCAGGAACGGGCCCCGTACAAGAAAAACTGTTTTTT. Translated, it gives CASSHPGTGPVQEKLFF.

In this sample, this clonotype turned up many times. The genes are TRBV7-2 and TRBJ1-6; D perhaps matches TRBD1 (6 bases). V shed 5 bases and J shed 7 bases, with 12 bases lying between them. Germline values: CDR1 SGHTA, CDR2 FQGNSA. The CDR3 consists of 14 residues. The CDR3 nucleotides read TGTGCCAGCAGCCACTGGACAGCCAATTCACCCCTCCACTTT. Translating it yields CASSHWTANSPLHF.

Many counts were recorded for this clonotype. This chain uses TRBV6-1 with TRBJ2-3; D might be TRBD1 (5 bases). Trimming took off 3 bases at V and 6 bases at J, with 13 bases between the two ends. The CDR3 is 14 residues long. Germline V gene sequence: CDR1 MNHNS, CDR2 SASEGT. The CDR3 region is CASSEGPGPDTQYF. The CDR3 DNA is TGTGCCAGCAGTGAGGGGCCCGGGCCGGATACGCAGTATTTT.

This clonotype was seen a few times. The J gene is TRBJ2-7, the V gene TRBV21-1; the D call in the table, TRBD1, was not verified against the DNA. TRBV21-1 corresponds to a pseudogene. The CDR3 length is 15 residues. The CDR3 sequence is CASSKPRTSSYEQYF. The CDR3 coding sequence is TGTGCCAGCAGCAAACCCCGGACATCCTCCTACGAGCAGTACTTC.

A note on this clonotype: A much bigger clone sits one base away, suggesting this may be a read error. The chain joins TRBV5-1 to TRBJ1-5, with 8 bases fitting TRBD1. Germline V CDR1 and CDR2: SGHRS, YFSETQ. There are 15 residues in the CDR3. CDR3 loop: CASSLAAGGGQPRHF. The CDR3 coding sequence is TGCGCCAGCAGCTTGGCTGCAGGGGGCGGTCAGCCCCGGCATTTT.

Ten or more counts support this clonotype. The chain joins TRBV7-8 to TRBJ2-2; 8 bases fit TRBD2. Germline V gene sequence: CDR1 SGHVS, CDR2 FQNEAQ. The CDR3 runs 15 residues. With 5 bases clipped from V and 7 bases from J, the junction kept 9 bases outside the gene matches. The CDR3, as DNA: TGTGCCAGCAGCCTGAGCGGGAGCTCGGACGGGGAGCTGTTTTTT. Its protein product is CASSLSGSSDGELFF. Supplemented by reference TRBV7-8 and TRBJ2-2, the full variable domain reads GAGVSQSPRYKVAKRGQDVALRCDPISGHVSLFWYQQALGQGPEFLTYFQNEAQLDKSGLPSDRFFAERPEGSVSTLKIQRTQQEDSAVYLCASSLSGSSDGELFFGEGSRLTVL.

Many counts were recorded for this clonotype. V usage is TRBV6-5 and J usage is TRBJ2-7; maybe TRBD2 (6 bases). The CDR3 extends over 14 amino acids. Germline CDR1 reads MNHEY; CDR2 reads SVGAGI. Trimming shortened V by 3 bases and J by 3 bases, and 12 bases separated the two germline ends. In DNA form, the CDR3 reads TGTGCCAGCAGTTATGGTAGCGGAGGCTACGAGCAGTACTTC. Translation gives CASSYGSGGYEQYF.

There are many counts of this clonotype. The rearrangement joins TRBV7-2 to TRBJ1-3; D is unresolved. The ends were cut back, 5 bases at V and 0 bases at J, with 17 bases in the middle. The CDR3 runs to 17 residues. CDR1 is SGHTA, CDR2 FQGNSA, per germline. This CDR3 is CASSRLAGPLSGNTIYF. CDR3 nucleotides: TGTGCCAGCAGCCGTCTCGCCGGGCCTCTCTCTGGAAACACCATATATTTT.

This clonotype was counted only a few times. The chain carries TRBV29-1 and TRBJ2-2; the D is unclear. The ends were cut back, 4 bases at V and 2 bases at J, with 8 bases in the middle. The germline CDR1 and CDR2 sequences are SQVTM and ANQGSEA. The CDR3 is 13 amino acids. CDR3 in amino acids: CSVVGSNTGELFF. CDR3 DNA sequence: TGCAGCGTTGTTGGTTCCAACACCGGGGAGCTGTTTTTT.

This clonotype was seen repeatedly, ten times or more. The chain links TRBV28 to TRBJ1-6; unclear D gene. The CDR3 totals 15 residues. V lost 3 bases, J lost 11 bases, and 17 bases lay in between. The germline CDR1 and CDR2 sequences are MDHEN and SYDVKM. The CDR3 coding sequence is TGTGCCAGCAGTTTGTGGGCCCTTAGGTGGGCACCCCTCCACTTT. This encodes CASSLWALRWAPLHF.

This clonotype has ten or more counts. The V call is TRBV6-2 or TRBV6-3, the J call TRBJ1-1; the D is unclear. V lost 6 bases and J lost 4, with 9 bases in between. This CDR3 has 12 residues. CDR1 is MNHEY and CDR2 is SVGEGT in the germline V gene. Here the CDR3 DNA reads TGTGCCAGCAGACGTCCTGTCACTGAAGCTTTCTTT. It is translated as CASRRPVTEAFF.

This clonotype was counted ten times or more. The chain links TRBV7-8 to TRBJ1-5; D may be TRBD1 (5 bases). Germline V gene data show CDR1 as SGHVS and CDR2 as FQNEAQ. The length of the CDR3 is 17 residues. V was trimmed by 0 bases and J by 2 bases, leaving 14 bases between them. CDR3 protein: CASSLAGLPGGNQPQHF. In DNA form, the CDR3 reads TGTGCCAGCAGCTTAGCGGGACTACCGGGGGGCAATCAGCCCCAGCATTTT.

This clonotype was observed once. This sequence joins TRBV6-5 and TRBJ1-1; TRBD1 is a possible D gene (6 bases). This CDR3 has 14 residues. V was cut by 8 bases and J by 4 bases, with 17 bases left in between. Germline CDR1 is MNHEY and CDR2 is SVGAGI. The CDR3 here is CASLRGGFGTEAFF. For the CDR3, the DNA is TGTGCCAGCCTCAGGGGTGGTTTCGGCACTGAAGCTTTCTTT.

This clonotype was counted only a few times. The chain joins TRBV4-1 to TRBJ2-1; D may be TRBD1 or TRBD2 (5 bases each). The CDR3 is made up of 16 amino acids. CDR1 is MGHRA, CDR2 YSYEKL, per germline. The germline V and J ends were trimmed by 0 bases and 0 bases, with 9 bases remaining between them. The DNA of the CDR3 is TGCGCCAGCAGCCAAGAAGGGACGATCTCCTACAATGAGCAGTTCTTC. Its protein product is CASSQEGTISYNEQFF.

This clonotype was counted ten times or more. V and J are TRBV2 and TRBJ2-1, with D uncertain. The germline CDR1 and CDR2 sequences are SNHLY and FYNNEI. The CDR3 has 14 amino acids. Deletions cut 7 bases from V and 7 bases from J, with 17 bases between. CDR3: CASKGAEVGNEQFF. The CDR3 region has the DNA TGTGCCAGCAAGGGCGCTGAGGTGGGGAATGAGCAGTTCTTC.

This clonotype was counted many times. This chain connects TRBV11-3 to TRBJ1-5, with unresolved D. The germline gives CDR1 SGHNT, CDR2 YENEEA. V was shortened by 4 bases and J by 5 bases, with 12 bases between the two germline ends. The CDR3 length is 14 residues. CDR3: CASSSSEGDQPQHF. The CDR3 nucleotides are TGTGCCAGCAGCTCTTCTGAGGGCGATCAGCCCCAGCATTTT.

This clonotype was recorded many times. The rearrangement uses TRBV6-5 and TRBJ1-3, with a weak D call TRBD1 (6 bases). V lost 5 bases and J lost 5, with 13 bases in between. The CDR3 extends over 14 amino acids. From germline, CDR1 is MNHEY and CDR2 SVGAGI. The CDR3 nucleotides read TGTGCCAGCAGTCCCCGGACAGATCGAAACACCATATATTTT. Its protein product is CASSPRTDRNTIYF.

This clonotype has at least ten counts. The chain recombines TRBV5-1 with TRBJ2-3; 12 nucleotides line up with TRBD1. The germline CDR1 and CDR2 sequences are SGHRS and YFSETQ. This CDR3 contains 16 residues. Losses at the gene ends were 4 bases for V and 6 bases for J; bases not matched to a gene: 9. The CDR3 region has the DNA TGCGCCAGCAGCCTCCGCGGGACAGGGGGCCGGGATACGCAGTATTTT. Its protein is CASSLRGTGGRDTQYF.

This clonotype appeared a few times. The CDR3 nucleotides are TGTGCCAGCAGCCAACGGGAAAAACTGTTTTTT. Amino acid sequence: CASSQREKLFF. This sequence joins TRBV3-1 and TRBJ1-4; D gene ambiguous. Germline values: CDR1 LGHDT, CDR2 YNNKEL (reference sequence). V was cut by 2 bases and J by 8 bases, with 3 bases left in between. This CDR3 spans 11 amino acids.

The sample holds many counts of this clonotype. The chain has TRBV15 and TRBJ1-2; D is perhaps TRBD1 (5 bases). The V end lost 1 base, the J end lost 8 bases, and 17 bases lay between the germline ends. CDR1 and CDR2 (germline): LNHNV, YYDKDF (reference sequence). CDR3 size: 15 residues. The CDR3 loop is CATSRGVADRGGYTF. The CDR3 nucleotides read TGTGCCACCAGCAGAGGGGTTGCGGATAGGGGAGGCTACACCTTC.

This clonotype came up many times. The V and J genes are TRBV20-1 and TRBJ2-7; 14 nucleotides align to TRBD2. CDR3 length equals 15 residues. CDR1 and CDR2 from the germline V gene are DFQATT and SNEGSKA (reference sequence). V lost 6 bases, J lost 0 bases, and 4 bases stayed unmatched. CDR3 in amino acids: CSASGLAGGSYEQYF. DNA of the CDR3: TGCAGTGCGTCCGGACTAGCGGGAGGCTCCTACGAGCAGTACTTC.

This clonotype was found a few times. A much larger clone lies one base from this, so it may be a read error. This chain uses TRBV27 with TRBJ2-3; D might be TRBD2 (6 bases). The CDR3 runs 13 residues. Germline values: CDR1 MNHEY, CDR2 SMNVEV (reference sequence). CDR3 DNA: TGTACCAGCAGTTTATCGGGGGCAGATACGCAGTATTTT. This gives the protein CTSSLSGADTQYF.

At least ten counts were recorded for this clonotype. The CDR3 DNA reads TGTGCCAGCAGCTTAGGAGGGGGCGGCTATGGCTACACCTTC. Translation gives CASSLGGGGYGYTF. V usage is TRBV7-2 and J usage is TRBJ1-2; TRBD1 matches at 7 bases. In germline, CDR1 is SGHTA, CDR2 FQGNSA. Trimming at V came to 1 base and at J to 4 bases, leaving 3 bases not matched to a gene. The CDR3 runs 14 residues.

Ten or more counts support this clonotype. This sequence joins TRBV4-1 and TRBJ2-7, with D maybe TRBD1 (5 bases). From germline, CDR1 is MGHRA and CDR2 YSYEKL. Trimming took off 4 bases at V and 0 bases at J, with 16 bases between the two ends. The CDR3 is made up of 16 amino acids. CDR3 amino acids: CASSPLGPFNSYEQYF. The CDR3 coding sequence is TGCGCCAGCAGCCCCTTGGGGCCTTTCAACTCCTACGAGCAGTACTTC.